What follows are 32 T cell receptor beta chains derived from one specimen sequenced in a study of T and B cells in COVID-19 patients. Blood genomic DNA input for TRB amplification was about 240-550 ng. BIOMED2 TRB-A/B primer pools were used in multiplex TRB PCR. MiXCR was run by TCRdb on the multiplex PCR reads, yielding one entry per CDR3 protein. The sample shows around 11,000 distinct CDR3 sequences, about 30% of them seen only once. The source material was blood. The receptors originated from a human donor with active COVID-19.

The chain has TRBV12-3 or TRBV12-4 and TRBJ1-5; a possible D gene is TRBD1 (6 bases). The CDR3 contains 16 residues. Trimming took 5 bases from V and 4 from J, leaving 18 bases between them. In DNA, the CDR3 is TGTGCCAGCAGTCTATCCGGGACAACGGGGAATCAGCCCCAGCATTTT. It yields the protein CASSLSGTTGNQPQHF.

A few counts support this clonotype. The V and J genes are TRBV12-3 or TRBV12-4 and TRBJ1-2; possibly TRBD1 for D (5 bases). V was shortened by 5 bases and J by 4 bases, with 20 bases between the two germline ends. This CDR3 comprises 16 residues. The CDR3 coding sequence is TGTGCCAGCAGTCCCGGGACCCCCGAAGTCATCTATGGCTACACCTTC. Translated: CASSPGTPEVIYGYTF.

This clonotype turned up a few times. The chain combines TRBV18 with TRBJ1-4; D possibly corresponds to TRBD1 (5 bases). V lost 1 base and J lost 6, with 15 bases in between. Per the germline V gene, CDR1 is KGHSH and CDR2 is LQKENI. CDR3 length equals 16 residues. This CDR3 is CASSPLGAGAHEKLFF. In nucleotides, the CDR3 is TGTGCCAGCTCACCACTCGGGGCAGGAGCCCATGAAAAACTGTTTTTT.

This clonotype is categorized as medium-sized (0.01 to 0.1%). The chain couples TRBV19 to TRBJ2-5; the D gene could be TRBD1 or TRBD2 (5 bases each). CDR1 and CDR2 from the germline V gene are LNHDA and SQIVND (reference sequence). V lost 5 bases and J 4 bases, leaving 11 bases between the germline ends. This CDR3 comprises 13 residues. CDR3 coding DNA: TGTGCCAGTAGTCTTCAAGGGACAGAGACCCAGTACTTC. Protein sequence: CASSLQGTETQYF.

This clonotype is medium-sized (0.01 to 0.1%) in the sample. V gene TRBV29-1 combines with J gene TRBJ2-5; weak D call: TRBD2 (5 bases). V was clipped by 4 bases and J by 2 bases, with 17 bases between them. Per germline, CDR1 SQVTM and CDR2 ANQGSEA. The CDR3 extends over 15 amino acids. The CDR3 coding sequence is TGCAGCGTTGTCCGGGATCGCTACCTTCAAGAGACCCAGTACTTC. This gives the protein CSVVRDRYLQETQYF. Based on the CDR3 plus reference TRBV29-1 and TRBJ2-5, the full variable domain is SAVISQKPSRDICQRGTSLTIQCQVDSQVTMMFWYRQQPGQSLTLIATANQGSEATYESGFVIDKFPISRPNLTFSTLTVSNMSPEDSSIYLCSVVRDRYLQETQYFGPGTRLLVL.

Comments on this clonotype: The DNA is left out, because the CDR3 cannot be placed on it with certainty; the CDR3 is given as TCRdb lists it. The gene calls are TRBV6-2 or TRBV6-3 and TRBJ2-1; no check of the table's D call, TRBD2, against the DNA was made. The CDR3 contains 18 residues when both ends are counted. Germline V gene lookup returns CDR1 MNHEY and CDR2 SVGEGT. CDR3 residues: CASSTSGLAGGHGNEQFF.

In this sample, this clonotype turned up a few times. The chain recombines TRBV27 with TRBJ2-1, with 8 bases identical to TRBD2. Trimming cost V 5 bases and J 9 bases; bases outside gene matches: 15. The CDR3 is made up of 16 amino acids. Germline CDR1 and CDR2: MNHEY and SMNVEV (reference sequence). CDR3 loop: CASSPPWRGAPREQFF. The CDR3 DNA follows: TGTGCCAGCAGTCCCCCCTGGCGGGGGGCTCCGCGTGAGCAGTTCTTC.

This clonotype was detected a few times. The genes are TRBV5-4 and TRBJ1-4; 7 positions agree with TRBD1. The CDR3 runs 15 residues. V lost 4 bases to trimming and J lost 8 bases; unmatched junction nucleotides: 11. Per germline, CDR1 SGHNT and CDR2 YYREEE (reference sequence). CDR3 sequence (DNA): TGTGCCAGCAGCCCAGGGGGAAGGAGGGGGGAAAAACTGTTTTTT. This gives the protein CASSPGGRRGEKLFF.

Only one count was recorded for this clonotype. CDR3 coding DNA: TGCAGCGGATCTGGGCAGGGGGCTTACAATGAGCAGTTCTTC. Translated: CSGSGQGAYNEQFF. V is TRBV29-1 and J is TRBJ2-1, with TRBD1 identical over 8 bases. This CDR3 contains 14 residues. V lost 7 bases to trimming and J lost 4 bases; unmatched junction nucleotides: 9. Germline CDR1 SQVTM, CDR2 ANQGSEA.

This clonotype is medium-sized within its sample. DNA of the CDR3: TGTGCCTGGAGTGTAGGGACATATGGCTACACCTTC. Translating gives CAWSVGTYGYTF. The V call is TRBV30, the J call TRBJ1-2, with D maybe TRBD1 (6 bases). V gave up 0 bases and J gave up 5 bases, with 7 bases separating them. There are 12 residues in the CDR3. CDR1 and CDR2 (germline): GTSNPN, SVGIG (reference sequence).

The chain recombines TRBV7-2 with TRBJ1-2; D is undetermined. V was clipped by 5 bases and J by 4 bases, with 14 bases between them. The CDR3 has 14 amino acids. CDR1 SGHTA and CDR2 FQGNSA come from the germline V gene. The CDR3 reads CASSPESQVYGYTF. CDR3 in DNA: TGTGCCAGCAGCCCAGAGTCCCAGGTCTATGGCTACACCTTC.

As DNA, the CDR3 is TGTGCCAGCAGCCAGCCACCAGCGGAGTCCGAGCAGTTCTTC. Translated, it gives CASSQPPAESEQFF. The V gene is TRBV5-4, the J gene TRBJ2-1, with D perhaps matching TRBD2 (5 bases). With 4 bases removed from V and 10 bases from J, the gap between germline ends came to 18 bases. This CDR3 is built from 14 residues. CDR1 is SGHNT and CDR2 is YYREEE in the germline V gene (reference sequence).

A few counts support this clonotype. The chain carries TRBV5-4 and TRBJ2-1; D gene ambiguous. The ends were cut back, 5 bases at V and 0 bases at J, with 9 bases in the middle. From germline, CDR1 is SGHNT and CDR2 YYREEE (reference sequence). The CDR3 totals 14 residues. Here the CDR3 reads CASRPRFSYNEQFF. The CDR3, as DNA: TGTGCCAGCAGACCCAGGTTCTCCTACAATGAGCAGTTCTTC.

Remarks on this clonotype: A much larger clonotype is one base distant, so this may be a read error. The chain has TRBV12-3 or TRBV12-4 and TRBJ2-1; D ambiguous. CDR3 length: 15 residues. The CDR3 region is CASSHLMSSYNEQSF. The CDR3 nucleotides are TGTGCCAGCAGTCATCTAATGAGCTCCTACAATGAGCAGTCCTTC.

This clonotype was seen a handful of times. V usage is TRBV27 and J usage is TRBJ1-1, with D unresolved. The CDR3 is made up of 13 amino acids. V lost 4 bases, J lost 0 bases, and 6 bases lay in between. Germline V gives CDR1 MNHEY, CDR2 SMNVEV (reference sequence). The CDR3 region is CASSSRLNTEAFF. Here the CDR3 DNA reads TGTGCCAGCAGTTCTCGGCTGAACACTGAAGCTTTCTTT.

By its share, this clonotype is medium-sized (0.01 to 0.1%). The gene calls are TRBV5-5 and TRBJ1-4; D ambiguous. Trimming left V 0 bases short and J 4 bases short, with 7 bases between. CDR3 length: 14 amino acids. Per germline, CDR1 SGHKS and CDR2 YYEKEE (reference sequence). The CDR3 DNA is TGTGCCAGCAGCTTGGGACCGAATAATGAAAAACTGTTTTTT. This translates into CASSLGPNNEKLFF.

This clonotype is classed as medium-sized. The V gene is TRBV6-6, the J gene TRBJ2-5; tentatively, D is TRBD1 (5 bases). In germline, CDR1 is MNHNY, CDR2 SVGAGI (reference sequence). This CDR3 has 13 amino acids. Deletions cut 5 bases from V and 2 bases from J, with 9 bases between. CDR3 sequence (DNA): TGTGCCAGCAGTCCGGACATACAAGAGACCCAGTACTTC. Residues: CASSPDIQETQYF.

To note about this clonotype: A read error may explain this, as a much larger clone is one base away. The genes are TRBV19 and TRBJ2-5; 7 nucleotides align to TRBD2. Per the germline V gene, CDR1 is LNHDA and CDR2 is SQIVND (reference sequence). The ends lost 2 bases at V and 9 bases at J; junction bases unmatched: 12. CDR3 length equals 15 residues. The CDR3 bases are TGTGCCAGTAGTATAAGAGGGCTAGCGGTCGAGGCCCAGTACTTC. It codes for CASSIRGLAVEAQYF.

CDR3 amino acids: CASSLETGEAGYTF. The CDR3 DNA reads TGCGCCAGCAGCTTGGAGACAGGGGAGGCTGGCTACACCTTC. This sequence joins TRBV5-1 and TRBJ1-2; 8 positions match TRBD1. The CDR3 loop spans 14 amino acids. Trimming at V came to 0 bases and at J to 7 bases, leaving 5 bases not matched to a gene. Germline V CDR1 and CDR2: SGHRS, YFSETQ.

This clonotype appeared a few times. The chain employs TRBV18 and TRBJ2-3; TRBD1 might be the D (6 bases). CDR1 and CDR2 from the germline V gene are KGHSH and LQKENI. V shed 2 bases and J shed 4 bases, with 16 bases lying between them. CDR3 length: 16 residues. The CDR3 sequence: CASSPILQGSADTQYF. CDR3 nucleotide sequence: TGTGCCAGCTCACCAATTCTCCAGGGGTCGGCAGATACGCAGTATTTT.

The chain recombines TRBV24-1 with TRBJ1-2, with 10 bases lining up with TRBD1. Germline CDR1 and CDR2: KGHDR and SFDVKD. V lost 9 bases and J lost 0; bases outside the gene matches: 9. This CDR3 region has 16 residues. In DNA, the CDR3 is TGTGCCACCCAGGACAGGGGGGCTCCCTCTAACTATGGCTACACCTTC. Translating it yields CATQDRGAPSNYGYTF.

This clonotype has a handful of counts. The chain links TRBV24-1 to TRBJ2-1; TRBD1 agrees at 9 bases. Trimming removed 3 bases from V and 4 bases from J; junction bases left unmatched: 9. The CDR3 is made up of 17 amino acids. From germline, CDR1 is KGHDR and CDR2 SFDVKD. CDR3 sequence: CATSDPTQGAVYNEQFF. CDR3 bases: TGTGCCACCAGTGATCCCACACAGGGGGCTGTTTACAATGAGCAGTTCTTC.

This clonotype came up a few times. CDR3 DNA sequence: TGTGCCAGCAGCCCGGGACAGACGGAGACCCAGTACTTC. It yields the protein CASSPGQTETQYF. The chain has TRBV7-9 and TRBJ2-5; 7 positions agree with TRBD1. The CDR3 is made up of 13 amino acids. The V gene end was trimmed by 5 bases and the J gene end by 5 bases; junction bases not matched to a gene: 5. CDR1 is SEHNR, CDR2 FQNEAQ, per germline (reference sequence).

In regard to this clonotype: Mismatch with germline at one junction end may stem from a read error. DNA for the CDR3: TGCGCCAGCAGCAACACACTTGGGGATTCACCCCTCCACTTT. It translates to CASSNTLGDSPLHF. The chain couples TRBV5-4 to TRBJ1-6; D is undetermined. Per germline, CDR1 SGHNT and CDR2 YYREEE (reference sequence). The CDR3 spans 14 residues.

This clonotype is deemed medium-sized. This rearrangement joins TRBV30 to TRBJ1-2; tentatively, D is TRBD1 (5 bases). Germline V gene lookup returns CDR1 GTSNPN and CDR2 SVGIG (reference sequence). Trimming removed 0 bases at V and 5 bases at J, with 10 bases between. The CDR3 runs 13 residues. DNA for the CDR3: TGTGCCTGGAGTGTAGGGGATAGGTATGGCTACACCTTC. Protein product: CAWSVGDRYGYTF.

This chain connects TRBV15 to TRBJ2-1; D may be TRBD1 (5 bases). The CDR3 is made up of 15 amino acids. Trimming shortened V by 1 base and J by 5 bases, and 12 bases separated the two germline ends. Germline lookup yields CDR1 LNHNV and CDR2 YYDKDF (reference sequence). For the CDR3, the DNA is TGTGCCACCAGCAGAGGACAGCCTCGGAACAATGAGCAGTTCTTC. It encodes CATSRGQPRNNEQFF.

This chain uses TRBV10-3 with TRBJ1-2; D is unresolved. Deletions cut 2 bases from V and 2 bases from J, with 9 bases between. Germline CDR1 ENHRY, CDR2 SYGVKD. The CDR3 runs 14 residues. The CDR3: CAISEVSINYGYTF. DNA of the CDR3: TGTGCCATCAGTGAGGTCAGTATCAACTATGGCTACACCTTC.

This clonotype came up a few times. For the CDR3, the DNA is TGTGCCACCAGCAGAGATCGGGGGGGTAGTAATTCACCCCTCCACTTT. It specifies CATSRDRGGSNSPLHF. V and J are TRBV15 and TRBJ1-6, with a tentative D call TRBD1 (5 bases). The CDR3 totals 16 residues. Trimming left V 0 bases short and J 6 bases short, with 12 bases between. Germline loops: CDR1 LNHNV, CDR2 YYDKDF (reference sequence).

This clonotype showed up just a few times. The chain couples TRBV5-4 to TRBJ1-3; no firm D call. V was cut by 0 bases and J by 2 bases, with 6 bases left in between. The CDR3 loop spans 14 amino acids. Germline CDR1 is SGHNT and CDR2 is YYREEE (reference sequence). CDR3 DNA sequence: TGTGCCAGCAGCTTGGGGCTAGCTGGAAACACCATATATTTT. Its translation: CASSLGLAGNTIYF.

This clonotype came up a few times. This chain links TRBV20-1 with TRBJ2-5, with a weak D call TRBD2 (7 bases). The CDR3 is 11 residues long. V shed 6 bases and J shed 9 bases, with 14 bases lying between them. Germline CDR1 is DFQATT and CDR2 is SNEGSKA (reference sequence). This CDR3 reads CSAGGQPAQYF. CDR3 bases: TGCAGTGCCGGGGGGCAACCGGCCCAGTACTTC.

This clonotype is medium-sized. The chain couples TRBV18 to TRBJ2-5, with no clear D. This CDR3 contains 13 residues. In germline, CDR1 is KGHSH, CDR2 LQKENI. The V gene lost 3 bases and the J gene lost 2 bases, with 7 bases spanning the gap. CDR3 protein: CASSPGLQETQYF. CDR3 coding DNA: TGTGCCAGCTCACCGGGTCTACAAGAGACCCAGTACTTC.

This clonotype qualifies as medium-sized (0.01 to 0.1%). CDR3: CASSPQGTGGKETQYF. Written as DNA, the CDR3 is TGTGCCAGCTCACCACAGGGGACAGGGGGCAAAGAGACCCAGTACTTC. This sequence joins TRBV18 and TRBJ2-5; 12 bases are a match to TRBD1. The CDR3 has 16 residues. V was pared by 1 base and J by 3 bases, with 3 bases of the junction left unmatched. The germline CDR1 and CDR2 sequences are KGHSH and LQKENI.